This T cell receptor beta chain stems from a study of CD8+ T cells in alopecia areata. Overall study context: A 6-month period off drug followed tofacitinib, which lasted 6 to 18 months.

Individuals with alopecia areata gave both lesional scalp punch biopsies and peripheral blood for collection. Looked up from germline, CDR1 is SGHNT and CDR2 is YYREEE (reference sequence). V was clipped by 5 bases and J by 2 bases, with 6 bases between them. The CDR3 extends over 12 amino acids. Extracted RNA was reverse transcribed into cDNA, the sequencing template. The protocol was immunoSEQ multiplex PCR, while the TCRdb copy is restricted to in-frame clones and leaves out a portion. The sample yields some 120,000 clones, roughly 58% seen once. The chain links TRBV5-4 to TRBJ2-3; D is perhaps TRBD1 or TRBD2 (5 bases each). The sequencing here drew on CD4+ T cells sorted from blood, taken at week 0. The source of this sequence is a human donor with alopecia areata. The CDR3: CASRGVTDTQYF. As DNA, the CDR3 is TGTGCCAGCAGGGGGGTCACAGATACGCAGTATTTT.